This entry is about one T cell receptor beta chain. Its binding antigen is unknown. No base-level quality is on record; no much larger clone is a single base apart. The CDR3 has 18 amino acids, counting the end cysteine and phenylalanine. Kept here is only the CDR3 DNA, which spans 54 bases and is read in frame from base 1. The CDR1 and CDR2 encoded by the germline V gene are SGHTA and FQGNSA. V is pared back by 6 bases and J by 0 bases, with 18 bases lying between the germline termini. The entry originates in a study of vaccination effects on CD4 cells after COVID-19 (dated by TCRdb to about 2022). Background on the whole study: Two doses of either the BNT162b2 or the mRNA-1273 mRNA SARS-CoV-2 vaccine were administered to participants. Cultures from other donors in the study were sequenced with the Oncomine TCR Beta short-read assay on an Illumina iSeq 100. SARS-CoV-2 spike-specific CD4+ TCR repertoires from before and after mRNA vaccination were compared in COVID-19 convalescent patients and in infection-naive vaccine recipients. In a couple of convalescent patients, pre-vaccine samples were collected 16 days and one week ahead of the first dose, 142 and 148 days after COVID-19 diagnosis. Altogether, around eleven COVID-19 convalescent patients and 4 SARS-CoV-2-naive healthy vaccine recipients made up the full study. General study outcomes and caveats: For convalescent patients, new clones induced by the vaccine made up most of the post-vaccine spike-reactive repertoire, and these new clones were largely distinct from the clones induced by infection. Clones induced by infection and clones induced by vaccination both contracted markedly at late timepoints after vaccination, which fits with T cell responses waning over time. Only a small number of convalescent patients were included, and no early post-infection timepoints were available, which limited the study.

Library generation was performed with the immunoSEQ multiplex PCR assay. DNA from the cultured, isolated CD4+ T cells was subjected to TCR beta CDR3 sequencing. The original pipeline was this. Non-productive TCR sequences were removed and reads were trimmed to the CDR3 region, keeping CDR3s of at least 7 amino acids. The MANAFEST web app was used to pick out antigen-specific clonotypes by comparing their expansion in peptide wells with that in reference cultures. For clones to be considered positive, expansion at FDR<0.05 versus reference and all other wells, an odds ratio above 5, and a frequency above 0.1% in two replicate wells were required. Cross-reactive clonotypes were defined as significantly expanded in SARS-CoV-2 spike wells and in at least one common cold coronavirus spike condition. CDR3 similarity was assessed by Levenshtein distance with the stringdist R package, and unrooted trees were built with ape in R 3.6.1. TCRdb obtained this table from immuneACCESS and retained in-frame rearrangements with V and J assigned. These tables miss some clones; where compared with another copy, unresolved V genes account for less than half of the shortfall, and the remainder is unexplained. V and J calls and clone size are given by that table; D and trimming were obtained from the DNA. The sample table records 45,000 to 70,000 clones; more than 75% of these occur just once. Clones ranked in the top ten supply 5.5% of the sample.

In the ViraFEST assay, PBMC were stimulated with viral peptide pools, and antigen-specific CD4+ T cell clonotypes were then identified by expansion using TCR sequencing. After approximately eleven days of culture, CD4+ T cells were isolated with the EasySep CD4+ T cell isolation kit. PCR-confirmed SARS-CoV-2 infection had occurred in convalescent patients between March and December 2020, before the Alpha, Beta and Delta variants emerged in the United States. Each well held fewer than 2.5 million PBMC cultured in IMDM containing 5% human AB serum, 9.5 to 10 IU/ml IL-2 and gentamicin, along with roughly 10 ug/ml peptides. A peptide pool from HIV-1 Nef was used as the negative control culture condition. On days 3 and 7, half of the culture medium was replaced with fresh IL-2-containing medium. Unless noted otherwise, every peptide stimulation condition was cultured in triplicate wells. PBMC were separated from whole blood using Ficoll-Paque Plus gradient centrifugation and were then either cryopreserved at -140C or used fresh. The QIAamp micro DNA kit was used to extract genomic DNA from the cultured CD4+ T cells.

Sequencing was performed on CD4+ T cells from PBMCs cultured with HIV peptides, taken before COVID-19 vaccination. The cell subset or site tag for this specimen amounts to: HIV-1 Nef peptide pool negative control/reference culture. This receptor chain uses TRBV7-2 and TRBJ1-6, with the identity of the D gene unclear. This TCR was sampled from a human donor who had a prior SARS-CoV-2 infection. The CDR3 reads CASRLRVGESSYNSPLHF. In nucleotides, the sequence is TGTGCCAGCAGACTTAGGGTCGGGGAAAGCTCCTATAATTCACCCCTCCACTTT.